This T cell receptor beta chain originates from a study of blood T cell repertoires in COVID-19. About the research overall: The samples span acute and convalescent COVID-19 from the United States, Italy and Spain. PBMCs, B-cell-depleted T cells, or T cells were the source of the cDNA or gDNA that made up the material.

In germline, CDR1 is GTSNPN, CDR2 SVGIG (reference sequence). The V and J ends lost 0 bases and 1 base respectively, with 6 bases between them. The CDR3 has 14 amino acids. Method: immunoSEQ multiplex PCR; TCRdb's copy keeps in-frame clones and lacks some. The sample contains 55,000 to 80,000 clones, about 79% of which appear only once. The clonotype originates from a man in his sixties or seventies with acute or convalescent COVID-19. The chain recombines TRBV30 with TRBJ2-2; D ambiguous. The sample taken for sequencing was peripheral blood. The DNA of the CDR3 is TGTGCCTGGAGTGTACGACAGAACACCGGGGAGCTGTTTTTT. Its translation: CAWSVRQNTGELFF.